Below are 6 T cell receptor beta chains sequenced from a single sample in a study of chemoradiotherapy in HPV16-positive cancers. Here immunoSEQ multiplex PCR was the method, and the copy in TCRdb shows in-frame clones only, minus some. The sample yields fewer than 2,500 clones, around 85% seen once. Sample: tumor tissue, taken from a patient who underwent chemoradiotherapy. These TCRs come from a human donor with HPV-associated anogenital cancer.

The rearrangement uses TRBV19 and TRBJ1-1; no definite D call. The germline CDR1 and CDR2 sequences are LNHDA and SQIVND (reference sequence). The V gene lost 3 bases and the J gene lost 0 bases, with 20 bases spanning the gap. This CDR3 comprises 18 residues. CDR3 bases: TGTGCCAGTAGTATCGGTTATGGCAGCTATAGCGTGAACACTGAAGCTTTCTTT. As protein: CASSIGYGSYSVNTEAFF.

This clone is termed large. The chain joins TRBV29-1 to TRBJ2-3; D is uncertain. CDR3 size: 14 residues. Germline values: CDR1 SQVTM, CDR2 ANQGSEA. Between the trimmed V and J ends, which lost 7 bases and 0 bases, there was a span of 14 bases. The DNA of the CDR3 is TGCAGCGCCCTCGCCTACTCTAGCACAGATACGCAGTATTTT. Translating it yields CSALAYSSTDTQYF.

V usage is TRBV2 and J usage is TRBJ1-2; D gene ambiguous. CDR3 length: 13 amino acids. V was cut by 2 bases and J by 4 bases, with 8 bases left in between. CDR1 is SNHLY, CDR2 FYNNEI, per germline. Written as DNA, the CDR3 is TGTGCCAGCAGTGAAACCGGGATCTATGGCTACACCTTC. Residues: CASSETGIYGYTF.

This clone was detected a few times. The V and J genes are TRBV9 and TRBJ1-2, with TRBD1 matching over 7 bases. This CDR3 has 14 residues. Germline CDR1 is SGDLS and CDR2 is YYNGEE. V lost 3 bases and J lost 4; bases outside the gene matches: 6. CDR3 amino acids: CASSGRDSRYGYTF. CDR3 nucleotide sequence: TGTGCCAGCAGCGGCCGGGACAGCCGCTATGGCTACACCTTC.

V is TRBV9 and J is TRBJ1-4, with D perhaps matching TRBD1 (6 bases). V shed 3 bases and J shed 8 bases, with 14 bases lying between them. CDR3 size: 14 residues. Per the germline V gene, CDR1 is SGDLS and CDR2 is YYNGEE. The CDR3 protein is CASSARLTGEKLFF. DNA for the CDR3: TGTGCCAGCAGCGCCCGATTAACAGGGGAAAAACTGTTTTTT.

The chain uses TRBV29-1 and TRBJ2-3; 9 positions agree with TRBD2. This CDR3 region has 16 residues. Germline CDR1 is SQVTM and CDR2 is ANQGSEA. V gave up 0 bases and J gave up 7 bases; unmatched junction bases: 11. DNA of the CDR3: TGCAGCGTTGAAGATCTAGGGCTAGCGGGACCGAATACGCAGTATTTT. This sequence encodes CSVEDLGLAGPNTQYF.